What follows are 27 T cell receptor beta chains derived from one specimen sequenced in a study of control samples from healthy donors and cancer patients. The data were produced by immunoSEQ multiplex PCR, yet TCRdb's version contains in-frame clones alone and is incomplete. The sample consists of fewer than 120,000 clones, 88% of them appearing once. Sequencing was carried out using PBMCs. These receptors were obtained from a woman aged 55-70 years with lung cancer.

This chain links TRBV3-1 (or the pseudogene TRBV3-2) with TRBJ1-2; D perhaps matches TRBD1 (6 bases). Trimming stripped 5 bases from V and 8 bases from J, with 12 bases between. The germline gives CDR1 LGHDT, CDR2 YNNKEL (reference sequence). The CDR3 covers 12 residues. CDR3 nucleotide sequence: TGTGCCAGCAGCTACGAACAGGGCGGCTACACCTTC. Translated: CASSYEQGGYTF.

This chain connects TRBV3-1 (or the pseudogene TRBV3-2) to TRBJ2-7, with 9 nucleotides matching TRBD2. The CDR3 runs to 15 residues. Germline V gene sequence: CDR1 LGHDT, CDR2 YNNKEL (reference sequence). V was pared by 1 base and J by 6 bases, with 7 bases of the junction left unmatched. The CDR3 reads CASSQAGASGVEQYF. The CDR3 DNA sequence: TGTGCCAGCAGCCAAGCTGGGGCTAGCGGGGTCGAGCAGTACTTC.

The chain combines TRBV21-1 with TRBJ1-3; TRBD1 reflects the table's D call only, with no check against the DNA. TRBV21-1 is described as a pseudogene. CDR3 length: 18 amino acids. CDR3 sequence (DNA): TGTGCCAGCAGCTTCCACTTATACCGGGACAGAGCCGTAGACACCATATATTTT. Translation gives CASSFHLYRDRAVDTIYF.

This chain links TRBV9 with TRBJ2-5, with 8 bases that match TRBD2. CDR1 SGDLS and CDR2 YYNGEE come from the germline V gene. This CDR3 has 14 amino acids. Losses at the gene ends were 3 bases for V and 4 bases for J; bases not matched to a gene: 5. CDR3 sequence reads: CASSAPGLGETQYF. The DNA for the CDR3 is TGTGCCAGCAGCGCGCCGGGACTAGGAGAGACCCAGTACTTC. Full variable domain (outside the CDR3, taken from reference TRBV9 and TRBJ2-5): DSGVTQTPKHLITATGQRVTLRCSPRSGDLSVYWYQQSLDQGLQFLIQYYNGEERAKGNILERFSAQQFPDLHSELNLSSLELGDSALYFCASSAPGLGETQYFGPGTRLLVL.

The CDR3 sequence is CASSLRQGSSGNTIYF. CDR3 nucleotides: TGTGCCAGCAGCCTCCGACAGGGCTCTTCTGGAAACACCATATATTTT. The chain links TRBV7-9 to TRBJ1-3, with 7 bases that match TRBD1. This CDR3 comprises 16 residues. Unmatched junction bases numbered 8, after V lost 5 bases and J lost 1 base. Germline V CDR1 and CDR2: SEHNR, FQNEAQ (reference sequence).

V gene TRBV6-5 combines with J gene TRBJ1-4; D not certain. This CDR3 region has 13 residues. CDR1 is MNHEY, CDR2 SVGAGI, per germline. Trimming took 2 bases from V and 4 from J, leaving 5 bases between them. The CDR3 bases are TGTGCCAGCAGTTACGGGCTTAATGAAAAACTGTTTTTT. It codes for CASSYGLNEKLFF.

The CDR3: CASSVDPGQNTEAFF. The DNA for the CDR3 is TGTGCCAGCAGCGTAGACCCCGGGCAGAACACTGAAGCTTTCTTT. The chain has TRBV9 and TRBJ1-1; no definite D call. The germline V gene has CDR1 SGDLS and CDR2 YYNGEE. Trimming left V 0 bases short and J 1 base short, with 10 bases between. The CDR3 loop spans 15 amino acids.

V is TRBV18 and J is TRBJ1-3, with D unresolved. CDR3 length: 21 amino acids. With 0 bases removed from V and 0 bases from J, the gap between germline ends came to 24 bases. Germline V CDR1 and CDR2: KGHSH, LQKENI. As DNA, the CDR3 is TGTGCCAGCTCACCACCGAACAGTGTCCGGTTCGGCGAAAACTCTGGAAACACCATATATTTT. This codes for CASSPPNSVRFGENSGNTIYF.

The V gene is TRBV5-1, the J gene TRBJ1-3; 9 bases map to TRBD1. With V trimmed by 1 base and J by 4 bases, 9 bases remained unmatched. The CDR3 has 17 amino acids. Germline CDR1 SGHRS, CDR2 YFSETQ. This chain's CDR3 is CASSLSGPGTGGNTIYF. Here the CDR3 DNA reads TGCGCCAGCAGCTTGTCCGGACCGGGGACAGGGGGAAACACCATATATTTT.

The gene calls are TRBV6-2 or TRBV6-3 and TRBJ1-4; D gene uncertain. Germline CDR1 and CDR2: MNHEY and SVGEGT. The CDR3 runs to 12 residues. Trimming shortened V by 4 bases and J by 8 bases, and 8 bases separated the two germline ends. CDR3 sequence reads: CASSFGNEKLFF. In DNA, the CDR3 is TGTGCCAGCAGTTTCGGTAACGAAAAACTGTTTTTT.

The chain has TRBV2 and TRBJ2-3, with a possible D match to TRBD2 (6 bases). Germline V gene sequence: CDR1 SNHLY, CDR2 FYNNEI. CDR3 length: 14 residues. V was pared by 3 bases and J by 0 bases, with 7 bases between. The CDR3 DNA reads TGTGCCAGCAGTGAGGACTATAGCACAGATACGCAGTATTTT. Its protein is CASSEDYSTDTQYF.

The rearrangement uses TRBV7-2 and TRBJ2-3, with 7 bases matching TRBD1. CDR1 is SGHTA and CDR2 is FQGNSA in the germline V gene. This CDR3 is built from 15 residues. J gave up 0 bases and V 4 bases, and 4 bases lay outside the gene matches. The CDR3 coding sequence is TGTGCCAGCAGCTCCCGGGACAGTAGCACAGATACGCAGTATTTT. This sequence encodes CASSSRDSSTDTQYF.

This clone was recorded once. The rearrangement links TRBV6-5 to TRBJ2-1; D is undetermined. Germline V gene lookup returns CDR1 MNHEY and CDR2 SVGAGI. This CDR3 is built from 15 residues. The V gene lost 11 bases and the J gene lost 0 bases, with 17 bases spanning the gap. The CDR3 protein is CASTRTESSYNEQFF. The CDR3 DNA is TGTGCCTCAACCCGGACCGAGAGCTCCTACAATGAGCAGTTCTTC.

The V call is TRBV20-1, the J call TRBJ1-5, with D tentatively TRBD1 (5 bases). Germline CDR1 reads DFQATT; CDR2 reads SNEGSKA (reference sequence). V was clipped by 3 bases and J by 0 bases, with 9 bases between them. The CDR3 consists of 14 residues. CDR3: CSASGGHSNQPQHF. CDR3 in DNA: TGCAGTGCTAGTGGCGGACATAGCAATCAGCCCCAGCATTTT.

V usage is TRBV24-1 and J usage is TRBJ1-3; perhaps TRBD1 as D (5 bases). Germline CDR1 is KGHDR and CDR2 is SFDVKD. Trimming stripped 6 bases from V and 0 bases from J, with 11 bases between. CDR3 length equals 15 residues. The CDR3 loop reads CATSPSGGSGNTIYF. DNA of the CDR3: TGTGCCACCAGTCCCTCCGGGGGCTCTGGAAACACCATATATTTT.

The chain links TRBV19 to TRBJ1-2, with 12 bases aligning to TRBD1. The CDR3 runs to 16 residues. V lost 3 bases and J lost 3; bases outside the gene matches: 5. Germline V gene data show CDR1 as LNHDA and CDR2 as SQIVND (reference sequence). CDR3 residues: CASSMVGTGGDYGYTF. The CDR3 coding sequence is TGTGCCAGTAGTATGGTGGGGACAGGGGGCGACTATGGCTACACCTTC.

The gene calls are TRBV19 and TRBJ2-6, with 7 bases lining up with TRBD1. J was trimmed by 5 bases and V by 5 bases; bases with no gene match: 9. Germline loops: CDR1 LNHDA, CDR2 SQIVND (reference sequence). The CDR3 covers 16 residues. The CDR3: CASSARQGSRANVLTF. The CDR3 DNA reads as TGTGCCAGTAGTGCCCGACAGGGCTCCAGGGCCAACGTCCTGACTTTC.

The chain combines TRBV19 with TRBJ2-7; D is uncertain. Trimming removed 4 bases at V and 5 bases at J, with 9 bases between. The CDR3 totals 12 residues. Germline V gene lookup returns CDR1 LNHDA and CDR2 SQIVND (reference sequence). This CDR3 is CASSKGTHEQYF. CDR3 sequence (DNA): TGTGCCAGTAGTAAGGGCACCCACGAGCAGTACTTC.

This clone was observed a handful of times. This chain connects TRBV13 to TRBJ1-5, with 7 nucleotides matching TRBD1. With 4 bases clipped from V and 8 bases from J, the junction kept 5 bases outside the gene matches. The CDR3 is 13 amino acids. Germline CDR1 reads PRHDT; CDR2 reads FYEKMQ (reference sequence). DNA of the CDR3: TGTGCCAGCAGCTACAGGGGAGCGGAGCCCCAGCATTTT. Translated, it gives CASSYRGAEPQHF.

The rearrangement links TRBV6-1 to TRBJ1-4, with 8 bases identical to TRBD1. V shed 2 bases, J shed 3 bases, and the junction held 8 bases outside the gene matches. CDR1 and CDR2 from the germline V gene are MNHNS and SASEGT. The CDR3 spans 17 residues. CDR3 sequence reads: CASSEKGQVIANEKLFF. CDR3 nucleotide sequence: TGTGCCAGCAGTGAAAAGGGACAGGTGATAGCTAATGAAAAACTGTTTTTT.

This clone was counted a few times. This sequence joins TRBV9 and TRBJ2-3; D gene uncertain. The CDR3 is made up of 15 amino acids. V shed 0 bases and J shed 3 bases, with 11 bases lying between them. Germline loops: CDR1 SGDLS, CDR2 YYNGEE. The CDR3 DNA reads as TGTGCCAGCAGCGTAGAGGCGAAAGGGACAGATACGCAGTATTTT. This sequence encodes CASSVEAKGTDTQYF.

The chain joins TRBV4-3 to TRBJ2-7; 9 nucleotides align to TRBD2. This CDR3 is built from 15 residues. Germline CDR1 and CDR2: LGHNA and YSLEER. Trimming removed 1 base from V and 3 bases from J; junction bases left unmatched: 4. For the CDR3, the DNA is TGCGCCAGCAGCCAAGTTTTTAGCGGGGGCTACGAGCAGTACTTC. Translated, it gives CASSQVFSGGYEQYF.

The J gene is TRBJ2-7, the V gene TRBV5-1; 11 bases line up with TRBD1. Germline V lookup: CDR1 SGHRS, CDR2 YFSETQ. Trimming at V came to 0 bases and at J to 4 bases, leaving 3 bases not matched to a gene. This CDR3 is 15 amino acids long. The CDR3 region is CASSLDGQGAYEQYF. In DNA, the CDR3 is TGCGCCAGCAGCTTGGACGGACAGGGGGCATACGAGCAGTACTTC.

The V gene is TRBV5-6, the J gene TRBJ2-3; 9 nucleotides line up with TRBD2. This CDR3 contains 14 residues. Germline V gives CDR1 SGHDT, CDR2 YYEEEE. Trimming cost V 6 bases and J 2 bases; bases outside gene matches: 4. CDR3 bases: TGTGCCAGCACCCTAGCGGGGTTCACAGATACGCAGTATTTT. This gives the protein CASTLAGFTDTQYF.

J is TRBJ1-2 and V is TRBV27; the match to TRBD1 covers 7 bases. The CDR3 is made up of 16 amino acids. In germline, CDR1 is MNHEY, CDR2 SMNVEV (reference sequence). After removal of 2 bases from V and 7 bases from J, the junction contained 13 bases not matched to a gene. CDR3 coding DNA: TGTGCCAGCAGTTTACGCTACCTGGAGGGGGCGGTTGGCTACACCTTC. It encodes CASSLRYLEGAVGYTF.

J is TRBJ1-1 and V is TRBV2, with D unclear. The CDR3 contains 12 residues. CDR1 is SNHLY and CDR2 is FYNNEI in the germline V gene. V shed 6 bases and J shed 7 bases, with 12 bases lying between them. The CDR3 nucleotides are TGTGCCAGCAGGATTGAGGTGGATGAAGCTTTCTTT. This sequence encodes CASRIEVDEAFF. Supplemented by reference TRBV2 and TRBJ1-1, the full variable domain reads EPEVTQTPSHQVTQMGQEVILRCVPISNHLYFYWYRQILGQKVEFLVSFYNNEISEKSEIFDDQFSVERPDGSNFTLKIRSTKLEDSAMYFCASRIEVDEAFFGQGTRLTVV.

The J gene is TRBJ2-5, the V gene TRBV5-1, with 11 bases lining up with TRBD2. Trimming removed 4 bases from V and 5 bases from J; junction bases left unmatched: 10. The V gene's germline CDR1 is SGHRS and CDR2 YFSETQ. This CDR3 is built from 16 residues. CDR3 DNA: TGCGCCAGCAGCCCAAGAACACTAGCGGGAGTTGAGACCCAGTACTTC. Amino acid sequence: CASSPRTLAGVETQYF.